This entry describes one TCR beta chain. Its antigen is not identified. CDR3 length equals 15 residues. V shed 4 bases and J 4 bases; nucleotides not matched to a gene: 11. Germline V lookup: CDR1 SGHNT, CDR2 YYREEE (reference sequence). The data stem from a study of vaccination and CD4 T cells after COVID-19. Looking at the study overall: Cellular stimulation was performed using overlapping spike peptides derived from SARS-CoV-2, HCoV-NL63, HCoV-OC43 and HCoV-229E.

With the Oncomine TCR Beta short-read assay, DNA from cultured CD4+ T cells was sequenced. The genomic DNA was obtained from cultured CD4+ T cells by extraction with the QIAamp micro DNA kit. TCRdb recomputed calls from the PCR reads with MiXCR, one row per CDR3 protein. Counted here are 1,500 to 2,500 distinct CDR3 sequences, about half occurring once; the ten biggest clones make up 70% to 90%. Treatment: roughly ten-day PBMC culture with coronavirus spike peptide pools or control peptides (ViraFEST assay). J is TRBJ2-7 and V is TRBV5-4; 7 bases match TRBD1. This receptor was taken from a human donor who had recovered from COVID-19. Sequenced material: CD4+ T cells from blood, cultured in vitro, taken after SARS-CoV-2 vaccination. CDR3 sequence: CASSLPQQGPYEQYF. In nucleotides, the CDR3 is TGTGCCAGCAGCCTCCCCCAACAGGGGCCGTACGAGCAGTACTTC.